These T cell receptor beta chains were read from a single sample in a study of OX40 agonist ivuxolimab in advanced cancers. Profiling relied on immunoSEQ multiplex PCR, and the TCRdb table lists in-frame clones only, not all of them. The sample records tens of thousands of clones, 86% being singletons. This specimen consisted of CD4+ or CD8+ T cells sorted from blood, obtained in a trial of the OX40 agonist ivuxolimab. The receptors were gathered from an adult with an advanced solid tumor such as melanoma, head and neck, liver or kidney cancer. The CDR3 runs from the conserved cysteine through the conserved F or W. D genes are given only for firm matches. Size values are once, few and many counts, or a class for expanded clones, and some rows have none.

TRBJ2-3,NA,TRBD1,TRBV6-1,TGTGCCAGCAGTGCGCAGGGGGCGAGGGGAGATACGCAGTATTTT,CASSAQGARGDTQYF
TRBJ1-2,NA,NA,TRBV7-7,TGTGCCAGCAGCTTAGGTGTCAGGGCGTCTGGCTACACCTTC,CASSLGVRASGYTF
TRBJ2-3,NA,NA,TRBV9,TGTGCCAGCGGCCCCCAGGGGCGGGCAGATACGCAGTATTTT,CASGPQGRADTQYF
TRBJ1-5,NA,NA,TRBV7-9,TGTGCCAGCAGCTTAGCTGCGTTCCAGCCCCAGCATTTT,CASSLAAFQPQHF
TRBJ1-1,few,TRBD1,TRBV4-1,TGCGCCAGCAGCCAAGAGTCGAATGAGGGGGCGAACACTGAAGCTTTCTTT,CASSQESNEGANTEAFF
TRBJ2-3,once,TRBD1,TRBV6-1,TGTGCCAGCAGGAGGGGACAGGGGGCCACAGATACGCAGTATTTT,CASRRGQGATDTQYF
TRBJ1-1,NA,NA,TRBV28,TGTGCCAGCAGTTTATCCGGGAACACTGAAGCTTTCTTT,CASSLSGNTEAFF
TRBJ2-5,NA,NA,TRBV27,TGTGCCAGCAGGCCCCATTTGCAAGAGACCCAGTACTTC,CASRPHLQETQYF
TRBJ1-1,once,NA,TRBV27,TGTGCCAGCAGTTTAGGCGCGGGGGGGGTTGGGAACACTGAAGCTTTCTTT,CASSLGAGGVGNTEAFF
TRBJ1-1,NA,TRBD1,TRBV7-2,TGTGCCAGCAGCTTTGGACAGGGGCCGGCTTTCTTT,CASSFGQGPAFF
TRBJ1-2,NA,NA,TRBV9,TGTGCCAGCAGCCCCAGTGGGCTTTCTAACTATGGCTACACCTTC,CASSPSGLSNYGYTF
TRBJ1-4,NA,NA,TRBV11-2,TGTGCCAGCAGCTCTCCGACAGAAACTAATGAAAAACTGTTTTTT,CASSSPTETNEKLFF
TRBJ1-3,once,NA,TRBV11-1,TGTGCCAGCAGCTTCGAGGGAAACACCATATATTTT,CASSFEGNTIYF
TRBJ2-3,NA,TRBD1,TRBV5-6,TGTGCCAGCAGCACCGGGACAGGGGCCACAGATACGCAGTATTTT,CASSTGTGATDTQYF
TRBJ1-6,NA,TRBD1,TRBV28,TGTGCCAGCAGCCGAGGGACAGCTACCTCACCCCTCCACTTT,CASSRGTATSPLHF
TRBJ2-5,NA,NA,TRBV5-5,TGTGCCAGCAGCCGAGGAGGTGGAGTAGAGACCCAGTACTTC,CASSRGGGVETQYF
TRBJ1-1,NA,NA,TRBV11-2,TGTGCCAGCAGCTTAGGAAAGGTCACTGAAGCTTTCTTT,CASSLGKVTEAFF
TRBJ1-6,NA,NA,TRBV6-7,TGTGCCAGCAGTTACTCGTTGGCCTTTATGAGGTCACCCCTCCACTTT,CASSYSLAFMRSPLHF
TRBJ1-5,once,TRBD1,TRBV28,TGTGCCAGCAGTTTATGGAGGAACCGGGACAGGGGCAATCAGCCCCAGCATTTT,CASSLWRNRDRGNQPQHF
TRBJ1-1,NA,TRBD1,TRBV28,TGTGCCAGCAGCCCGGGGCTAGGGACAGGGTCTGAAGCTTTCTTT,CASSPGLGTGSEAFF
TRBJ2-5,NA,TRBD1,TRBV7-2,TGTGCCAGCAGCACGGGACAGGGGCAAGAGACCCAGTACTTC,CASSTGQGQETQYF
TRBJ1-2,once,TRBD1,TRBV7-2,TGTGCCAGCAGCTACACTGCCCCGGACAGGTCATCTAACTATGGCTACACCTTC,CASSYTAPDRSSNYGYTF
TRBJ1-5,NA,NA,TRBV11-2,TGTGCCAGCAGCTTAGATAATACAGAGAATCAGCCCCAGCATTTT,CASSLDNTENQPQHF
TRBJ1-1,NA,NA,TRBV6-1,TGTGCCAGCAGTACAGAAATGAACACTGAAGCTTTCTTT,CASSTEMNTEAFF
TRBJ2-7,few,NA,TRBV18,TGTGCCAGCTCCCTCGCACTAGACTACGAGCAGTACTTC,CASSLALDYEQYF
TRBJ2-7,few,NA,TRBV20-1,TGCAGTGTAGTAGGGTACGAGCAGTACTTC,CSVVGYEQYF
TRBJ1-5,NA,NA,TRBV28,TGTGCCAGCAGGTTTAAGGGACAGCCCCAGCATTTT,CASRFKGQPQHF
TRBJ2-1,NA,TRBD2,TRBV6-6,TGTGCCGGATCCGGGACTAGCGATGAGCAGTTCTTC,CAGSGTSDEQFF
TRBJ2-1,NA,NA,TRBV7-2,TGTGCCAGCAGCCCCCAGGGGGGGCAGGGCGGTGAGCAGTTCTTC,CASSPQGGQGGEQFF
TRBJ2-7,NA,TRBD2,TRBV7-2,TGTGCCAGCAGCTTGGGGGACTATCCATACGAGCAGTACTTC,CASSLGDYPYEQYF
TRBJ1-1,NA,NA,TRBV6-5,TGTGCCAGCAGCCGGGGCCTCACGAACACTGAAGCTTTCTTT,CASSRGLTNTEAFF
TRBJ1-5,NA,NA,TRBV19,TGTGCCAGTAGCAACCAGGGTAGCAATCAGCCCCAGCATTTT,CASSNQGSNQPQHF
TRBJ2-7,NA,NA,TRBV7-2,TGTGCCAGCAGTCTAAAGTGGGGGGCGGATGAGCAGTACTTC,CASSLKWGADEQYF
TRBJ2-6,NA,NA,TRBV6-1,TGTGCCAGCAGTGGCCAGACGGGGCCTGGGGCCAACGTCCTGACTTTC,CASSGQTGPGANVLTF
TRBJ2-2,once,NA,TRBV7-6,TGTGCCACCGGGGCGAACACCGGGGAGCTGTTTTTT,CATGANTGELFF
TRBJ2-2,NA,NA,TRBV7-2,TGTGCCAGCAGCTCGGATCGGGGGGGGGAGCTGTTTTTT,CASSSDRGGELFF
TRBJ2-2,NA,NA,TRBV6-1,TGTGCCAGCAGTCACGGCACCGGGGAGCTGTTTTTT,CASSHGTGELFF
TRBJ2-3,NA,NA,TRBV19,TGTGCCAGTAGTTCTCGCCGGACAGTAGTTAGCACAGATACGCAGTATTTT,CASSSRRTVVSTDTQYF
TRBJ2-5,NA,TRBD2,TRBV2,TGTGCCACCCGGCGGGGGGGGACATTGCAAGAGACCCAGTACTTC,CATRRGGTLQETQYF
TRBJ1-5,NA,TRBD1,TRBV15,TGTGCCACCAGCACGGGACAGGGATGGGGCAATCAGCCCCAGCATTTT,CATSTGQGWGNQPQHF
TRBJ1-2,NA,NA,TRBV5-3,TGTGCCAGAAGCTTTCTCGTGACAGATACCTATGGCTACACCTTC,CARSFLVTDTYGYTF
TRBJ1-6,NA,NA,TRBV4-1,TGCGCCAGCAGCCAAGTCCGGTCGGGGGTGATTCGTTCACCCCTCCACTTT,CASSQVRSGVIRSPLHF
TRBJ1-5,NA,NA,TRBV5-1,TGCGCCAGCAGCTTGGGATGGGGTAGCAATCAGCCCCAGCATTTT,CASSLGWGSNQPQHF
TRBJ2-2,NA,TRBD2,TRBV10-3,TGTGCCATCAGCTCCCGGGGGGTTACGGGCGGGGAGCTGTTTTTT,CAISSRGVTGGELFF
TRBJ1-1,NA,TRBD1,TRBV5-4,TGTGCCAGCAGCTTTGACCCGGACAGGCAGGGGAGGGCTTTCTTT,CASSFDPDRQGRAFF
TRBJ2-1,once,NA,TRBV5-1,TGCGCCAGCAGCTTGGACGGGGGCCGCTACAATGAGCAGTTCTTC,CASSLDGGRYNEQFF
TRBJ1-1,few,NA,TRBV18,TGTGCCAGCTCACCACCGGAGGGTGGCCTAAAAGCTTTCTTT,CASSPPEGGLKAFF
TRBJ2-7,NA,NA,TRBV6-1,TGTGCCAGCAGTGTGGGGGTAGGTCCAGGGGATGAGCAGTACTTC,CASSVGVGPGDEQYF
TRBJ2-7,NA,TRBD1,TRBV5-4,TGTGCCAGCAGCTTGGCAGGGGGCATCGACGAGCAGTACTTC,CASSLAGGIDEQYF
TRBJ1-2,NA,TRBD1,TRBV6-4,TGTGCCAGCAGTGCCGAACAGGGGGCCTATGGCTACACCTTC,CASSAEQGAYGYTF
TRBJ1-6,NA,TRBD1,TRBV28,TGTGCCAGCAGTTTGCCCCCTGACAGGGGTCCAAATTCACCCCTCCACTTT,CASSLPPDRGPNSPLHF
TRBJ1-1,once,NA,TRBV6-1,TGTGCCAGCAGTGGACAGATGAACACTGAAGCTTTCTTT,CASSGQMNTEAFF
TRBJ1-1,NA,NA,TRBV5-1,TGCGCCAGCAGCACAAATCTAGTTGCGGCCACTGAAGCTTTCTTT,CASSTNLVAATEAFF
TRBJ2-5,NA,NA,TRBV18,TGTGCCAGCTCACCATTGCGGGGGCTACAAGAGACCCAGTACTTC,CASSPLRGLQETQYF
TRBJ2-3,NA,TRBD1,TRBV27,TGTGCTATAACAGGGGACACAGATACGCAGTATTTT,CAITGDTDTQYF